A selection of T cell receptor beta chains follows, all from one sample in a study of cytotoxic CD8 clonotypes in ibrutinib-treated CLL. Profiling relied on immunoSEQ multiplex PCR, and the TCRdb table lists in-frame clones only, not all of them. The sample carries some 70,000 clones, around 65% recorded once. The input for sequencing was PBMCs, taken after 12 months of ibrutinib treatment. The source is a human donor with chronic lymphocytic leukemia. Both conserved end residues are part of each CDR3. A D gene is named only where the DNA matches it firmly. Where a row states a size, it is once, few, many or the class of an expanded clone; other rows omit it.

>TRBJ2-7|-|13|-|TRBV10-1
TGCGCCAGCAGTGCTGCGACGGACTACGAGCAGTACTTC
CASSAATDYEQYF
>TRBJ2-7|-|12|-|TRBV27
TGTGCCAGCGGGGGAACTGAATACGAGCAGTACTTC
CASGGTEYEQYF
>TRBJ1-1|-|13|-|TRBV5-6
TGTGCCAGCAGCTTAGGAGGGGTAGCTGAAGCTTTCTTT
CASSLGGVAEAFF
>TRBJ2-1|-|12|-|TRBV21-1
TGTGCCAGCAGCAAAGTTTACAATGAGCAGTTCTTC
CASSKVYNEQFF
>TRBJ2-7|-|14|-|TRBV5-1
TGTGCCAGCAGCTTGGAACAGGGAAGAGGAGAGCAGTACTTC
CASSLEQGRGEQYF
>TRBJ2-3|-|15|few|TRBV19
TGTGCCAGTAGTATAATCGGGGCGGGCACAGATACGCAGTATTTT
CASSIIGAGTDTQYF
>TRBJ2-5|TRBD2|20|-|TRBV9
TGTGCCAGCAGCGTAGCTTCATCTTCCACGACTAGCGGGGGCCTGTTTACCCAGTACTTC
CASSVASSSTTSGGLFTQYF
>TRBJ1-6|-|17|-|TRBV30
TGTGCCTGGGCCCCAGGGTGGGTCGGGTCCTATAATTCACCCCTCCACTTT
CAWAPGWVGSYNSPLHF
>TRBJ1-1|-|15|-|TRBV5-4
TGTGCCAGCAGCCCGGATGGGGGGCATGGCACTGAAGCTTTCTTT
CASSPDGGHGTEAFF
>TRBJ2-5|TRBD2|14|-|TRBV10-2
TGCGCCAGCCGGGGACTAGCGGGGGGAGAGACCCAGTACTTC
CASRGLAGGETQYF
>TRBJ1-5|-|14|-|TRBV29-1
TGCAGCGTTGCTCAGGGAAATAGCAATCAGCCCCAGCATTTT
CSVAQGNSNQPQHF
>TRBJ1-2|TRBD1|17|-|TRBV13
TGTGCCAGCAGCTTAGTAGTACCGGGACAGGGGAACTATGGCTACACCTTC
CASSLVVPGQGNYGYTF
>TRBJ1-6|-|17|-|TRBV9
TGTGCCAGCAGCTACGGGACCGCCAGCTCCTATAATTCACCCCTCCACTTT
CASSYGTASSYNSPLHF
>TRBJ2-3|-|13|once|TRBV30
TGTGCCTGGAGTGTAGGGGGTGGAGATACGCAGTATTTT
CAWSVGGGDTQYF
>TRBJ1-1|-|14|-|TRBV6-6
TGTGCCAGCAGCCCCGTCATGATGAACACTGAAGCTTTCTTT
CASSPVMMNTEAFF
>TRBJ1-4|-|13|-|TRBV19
TGTGCCAGTAGTCAGGGAGCTAATGAAAAACTGTTTTTT
CASSQGANEKLFF
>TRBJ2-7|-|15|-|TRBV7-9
TGTGCCAGCAGCTTATCGGGCAGGGACTCCTACGAGCAGTACTTC
CASSLSGRDSYEQYF
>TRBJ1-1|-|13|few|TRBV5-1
TGCGCCAGCAGCTTGGTTGGGGCCGATGAAGCTTTCTTT
CASSLVGADEAFF
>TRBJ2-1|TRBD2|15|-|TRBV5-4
TGTGCCAGCAGCTTGGCTAGCGGGTCGAATCGGGAGCAGTTCTTC
CASSLASGSNREQFF
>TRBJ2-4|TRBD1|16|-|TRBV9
TGTGCCAGCAGCGTAGGGCAGGGGGTAACCAAAAACATTCAGTACTTC
CASSVGQGVTKNIQYF
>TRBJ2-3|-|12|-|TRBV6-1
TGTGCCAGCAGTGCCAGCACAGATACGCAGTATTTT
CASSASTDTQYF
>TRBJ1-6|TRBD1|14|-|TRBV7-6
TGTGCCAGCAGCCCTAACAGGGGAGATTCACCCCTCCACTTT
CASSPNRGDSPLHF
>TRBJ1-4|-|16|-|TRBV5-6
TGTGCCAGCAGCTTGGGTGCCAGGGCAACTAATGAAAAACTGTTTTTT
CASSLGARATNEKLFF
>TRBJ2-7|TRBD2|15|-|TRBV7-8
TGTGCCAGCAGCTCTCTAGCGGGGGGCTCCTACGAGCAGTACTTC
CASSSLAGGSYEQYF
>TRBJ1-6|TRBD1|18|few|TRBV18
TGTGCCAGCTCACCACTCCCTCTCGGGGACAGGACTAATTCACCCCTCCACTTT
CASSPLPLGDRTNSPLHF
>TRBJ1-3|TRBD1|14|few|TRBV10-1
TGCGCCAGCAGTGACGGGACAGGAGAAAACACCATATATTTT
CASSDGTGENTIYF
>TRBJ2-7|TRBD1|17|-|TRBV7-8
TGTGCCAGCAGCTCTACGAGGATACAGGGGCGAACCTACGAGCAGTACTTC
CASSSTRIQGRTYEQYF
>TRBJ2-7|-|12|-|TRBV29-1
TGCAGCGCGATGACGGATTTCTACGAGCAGTACTTC
CSAMTDFYEQYF
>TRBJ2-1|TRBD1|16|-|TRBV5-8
TGTGCCAGCAGCCCCACCGGGACAGGGGCCTACAATGAGCAGTTCTTC
CASSPTGTGAYNEQFF
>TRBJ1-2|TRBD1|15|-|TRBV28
TGTGCCAGCAGTTTATTGGCAGGGGGACGTGCTGGCTACACCTTC
CASSLLAGGRAGYTF
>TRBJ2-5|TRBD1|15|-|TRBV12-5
TGTGCTAGTGGTTTGGGACAGGGCGGGTCGGAGACCCAGTACTTC
CASGLGQGGSETQYF